These T cell receptor beta chains were read from a single sample in a study of control samples from healthy donors and cancer patients. Clones were sequenced by immunoSEQ multiplex PCR, and TCRdb holds only the in-frame ones, with some missing. The table records approximately 150,000 clones, approximately 94% of them present only once. The sample was PBMCs. The receptors derive from a man in his 60s with colorectal cancer. Both conserved end residues are part of each CDR3. D genes are given only for firm matches. Clone size is not always given. Where it is, it says once, few, many or a class for expanded clones.

j_call: TRBJ2-7; d_call: TRBD2; v_call: TRBV6-5; clone_size: -; cdr3_aa: CASSPGTTPYEQYF; cdr3_nt: TGTGCCAGCAGTCCCGGGACTACCCCCTACGAGCAGTACTTC
j_call: TRBJ2-5; d_call: TRBD2; v_call: TRBV14; clone_size: -; cdr3_aa: CASSQERRGAQYF; cdr3_nt: TGTGCCAGCAGCCAAGAAAGACGGGGGGCCCAGTACTTC
j_call: TRBJ1-2; d_call: TRBD1; v_call: TRBV30; clone_size: -; cdr3_aa: CAWGGQGGYGYTF; cdr3_nt: TGTGCCTGGGGGGGACAGGGGGGCTATGGCTACACCTTC
j_call: TRBJ1-3; d_call: -; v_call: TRBV7-8; clone_size: -; cdr3_aa: CASSPAAGEGNTIYF; cdr3_nt: TGTGCCAGCAGCCCGGCGGCAGGGGAGGGAAACACCATATATTTT
j_call: TRBJ1-5; d_call: -; v_call: TRBV19; clone_size: once; cdr3_aa: CASTLPESNQPQHF; cdr3_nt: TGTGCCAGTACTCTCCCAGAAAGCAATCAGCCCCAGCATTTT
j_call: TRBJ2-3; d_call: -; v_call: TRBV7-2; clone_size: once; cdr3_aa: CASSPRGSTDTQYF; cdr3_nt: TGTGCCAGCAGCCCCCGGGGGAGCACAGATACGCAGTATTTT
j_call: TRBJ1-2; d_call: -; v_call: TRBV6-5; clone_size: -; cdr3_aa: CASGRGSSGYTF; cdr3_nt: TGTGCCAGTGGCCGGGGGTCGTCTGGCTACACCTTC
j_call: TRBJ1-3; d_call: -; v_call: TRBV19; clone_size: -; cdr3_aa: CASRTDLSGNTIYF; cdr3_nt: TGTGCCAGTCGGACGGATTTATCTGGAAACACCATATATTTT
j_call: TRBJ2-5; d_call: -; v_call: TRBV6-5; clone_size: -; cdr3_aa: CASSYSGRVDETQYF; cdr3_nt: TGTGCCAGCAGTTACTCGGGCAGGGTCGATGAGACCCAGTACTTC
j_call: TRBJ2-1; d_call: -; v_call: TRBV5-1; clone_size: once; cdr3_aa: CASSLGQYPFSYNEQFF; cdr3_nt: TGCGCCAGCAGCTTGGGACAGTATCCTTTTTCCTACAATGAGCAGTTCTTC
j_call: TRBJ2-5; d_call: -; v_call: TRBV5-6; clone_size: -; cdr3_aa: CASSPLGETQYF; cdr3_nt: TGTGCCAGCAGCCCCCTAGGAGAGACCCAGTACTTC
j_call: TRBJ1-2; d_call: -; v_call: TRBV27; clone_size: -; cdr3_aa: CASSVTGYGYTF; cdr3_nt: TGTGCCAGCAGCGTGACAGGCTATGGCTACACCTTC
j_call: TRBJ2-1; d_call: -; v_call: TRBV5-6; clone_size: -; cdr3_aa: CASSRPYNEQFF; cdr3_nt: TGTGCCAGCAGTCGCCCGTACAATGAGCAGTTCTTC
j_call: TRBJ1-1; d_call: -; v_call: TRBV5-1; clone_size: -; cdr3_aa: CASSWSAGADTEAFF; cdr3_nt: TGCGCCAGCAGCTGGTCGGCCGGGGCGGACACTGAAGCTTTCTTT
j_call: TRBJ2-1; d_call: -; v_call: TRBV6-6; clone_size: -; cdr3_aa: CASSRGGNEQFF; cdr3_nt: TGTGCCAGCAGTAGAGGGGGTAATGAGCAGTTCTTC
j_call: TRBJ1-4; d_call: TRBD1; v_call: TRBV5-1; clone_size: once; cdr3_aa: CASSSGQGEEKLFF; cdr3_nt: TGCGCCAGCAGCTCGGGACAGGGCGAGGAAAAACTGTTTTTT
j_call: TRBJ1-3; d_call: -; v_call: TRBV20-1; clone_size: -; cdr3_aa: CSAFIGNTIYF; cdr3_nt: TGCAGTGCTTTCATCGGAAACACCATATATTTT